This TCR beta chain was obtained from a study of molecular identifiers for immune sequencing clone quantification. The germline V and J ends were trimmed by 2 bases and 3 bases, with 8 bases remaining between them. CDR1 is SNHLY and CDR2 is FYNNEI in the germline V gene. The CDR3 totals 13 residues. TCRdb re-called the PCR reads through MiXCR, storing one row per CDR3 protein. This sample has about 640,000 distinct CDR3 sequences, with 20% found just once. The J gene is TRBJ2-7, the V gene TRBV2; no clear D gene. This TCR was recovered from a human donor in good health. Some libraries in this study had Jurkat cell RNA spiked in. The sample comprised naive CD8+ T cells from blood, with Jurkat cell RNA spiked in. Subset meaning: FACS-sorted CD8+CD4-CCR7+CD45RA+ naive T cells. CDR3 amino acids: CASSEWKGYEQYF. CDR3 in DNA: TGTGCCAGCAGTGAATGGAAGGGCTACGAGCAGTACTTC.